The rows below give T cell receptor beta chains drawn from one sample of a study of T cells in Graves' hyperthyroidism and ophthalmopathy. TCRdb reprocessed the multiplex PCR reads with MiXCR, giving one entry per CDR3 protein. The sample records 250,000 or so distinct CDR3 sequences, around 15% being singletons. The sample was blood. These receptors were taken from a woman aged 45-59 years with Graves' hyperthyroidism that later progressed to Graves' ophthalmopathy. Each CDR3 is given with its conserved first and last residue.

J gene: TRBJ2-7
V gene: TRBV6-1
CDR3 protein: CASQRSIYEQYF

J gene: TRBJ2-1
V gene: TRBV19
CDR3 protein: CASSNTGRGRADNEQFF

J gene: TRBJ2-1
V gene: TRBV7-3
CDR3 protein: CASSLRTGWDEQFF

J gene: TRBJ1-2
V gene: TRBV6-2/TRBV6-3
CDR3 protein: CASRKLAGVGYTF

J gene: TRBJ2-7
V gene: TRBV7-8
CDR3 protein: CASSLRGRRYEQYF

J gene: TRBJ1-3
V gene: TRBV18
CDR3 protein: CASSLSGQSTSGNTIYF

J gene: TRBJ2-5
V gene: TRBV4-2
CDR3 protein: CASSGSDDVGTQYF

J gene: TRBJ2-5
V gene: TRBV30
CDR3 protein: CAWKKSGIQETQYF

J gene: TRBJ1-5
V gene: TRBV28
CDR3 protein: CASSLGGRSNQPQHF

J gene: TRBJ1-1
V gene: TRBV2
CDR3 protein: CASSEAQHVGEAFF

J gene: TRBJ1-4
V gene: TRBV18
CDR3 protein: CASSENGGVEEKLFF

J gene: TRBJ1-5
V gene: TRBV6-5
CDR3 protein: CASSYGDNQPQHF

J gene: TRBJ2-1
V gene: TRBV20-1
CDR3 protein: CRATSGRGNEQFF

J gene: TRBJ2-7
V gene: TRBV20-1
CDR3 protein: CSASSGRSLEEQYF

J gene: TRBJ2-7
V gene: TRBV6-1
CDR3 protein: CATRMGTSVSYEQYF

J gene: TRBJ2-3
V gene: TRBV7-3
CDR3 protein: CASSYSGLAENTDTQYF